The sequence of this TCR beta chain was determined in a study of CD8+ T cells in alopecia areata. Study summary: Female C3H/HeJ mice aged about 7-10 weeks received skin from roughly 6-13-month-old C3H/HeJ donors with spontaneous alopecia. General observations from the study: Resident alphabeta T-cell populations of normal skin are likewise subject to sequencing in scalp samples. Alopecia totalis/universalis scalp especially showed more expanded CD8+ clones than normal scalp. Patients showed less clear TCR sequence sharing than mice, possibly partly because of HLA diversity.

The CDR3 consists of 16 residues. The V gene lost 2 bases and the J gene lost 1 base, with 11 bases spanning the gap. Looked up from germline, CDR1 is LGHNA and CDR2 is YNLKQL (reference sequence). On the basis of CD4, CD8alpha, NKG2D, NKG2ACE and other markers, pooled cutaneous lymph node cells were sorted. About this clone itself: What it binds is not known. These gene names are mouse names. Read data end 4 residues before the CDR3 end; the end is taken from the germline J gene.

RNA was extracted and reverse transcribed into cDNA as the sequencing template. Data came from immunoSEQ multiplex PCR; TCRdb stores just in-frame clones and leaves some out. The record shows 290,000 or so clones for this sample, with no singletons present. V gene TRBV5 combines with J gene TRBJ2-2; possible D gene TRBD1, 6 bases. The sequenced sample consisted of CD4+ T cells sorted from a lymph node. This TCR came from a C3H/HeJ mouse with alopecia areata. MHC haplotype here: H2-k. The part of the CDR3 DNA that was read is TGTGCCAGCAGCCAAAAACGGGACAAAAACACCGGG. Protein sequence: CASSQKRDKNTG. The whole CDR3 reads CASSQKRDKNTGQLYF.